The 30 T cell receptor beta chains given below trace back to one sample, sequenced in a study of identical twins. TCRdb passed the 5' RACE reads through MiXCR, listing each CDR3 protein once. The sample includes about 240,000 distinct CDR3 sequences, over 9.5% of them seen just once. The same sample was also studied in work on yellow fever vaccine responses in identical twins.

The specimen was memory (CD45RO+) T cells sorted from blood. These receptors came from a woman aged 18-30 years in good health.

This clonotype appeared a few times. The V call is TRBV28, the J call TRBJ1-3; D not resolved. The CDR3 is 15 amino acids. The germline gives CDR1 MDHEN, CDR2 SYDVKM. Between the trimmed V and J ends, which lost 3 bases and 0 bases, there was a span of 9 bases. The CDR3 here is CASSFPKNSGNTIYF. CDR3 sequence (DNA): TGTGCCAGCAGTTTCCCGAAGAACTCTGGAAACACCATATATTTT.

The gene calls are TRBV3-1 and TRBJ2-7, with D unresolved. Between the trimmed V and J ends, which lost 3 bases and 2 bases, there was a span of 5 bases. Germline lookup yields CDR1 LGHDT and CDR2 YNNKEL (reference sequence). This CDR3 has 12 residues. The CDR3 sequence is CASSHGPYEQYF. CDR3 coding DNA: TGTGCCAGCAGCCATGGGCCCTACGAGCAGTACTTC.

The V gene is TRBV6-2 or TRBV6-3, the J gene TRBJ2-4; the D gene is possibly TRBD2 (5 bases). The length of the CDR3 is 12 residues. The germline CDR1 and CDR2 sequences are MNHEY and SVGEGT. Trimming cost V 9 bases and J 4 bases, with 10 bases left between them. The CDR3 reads CASTTGKNIQYF. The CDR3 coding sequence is TGTGCCAGTACAACGGGGAAAAACATTCAGTACTTC.

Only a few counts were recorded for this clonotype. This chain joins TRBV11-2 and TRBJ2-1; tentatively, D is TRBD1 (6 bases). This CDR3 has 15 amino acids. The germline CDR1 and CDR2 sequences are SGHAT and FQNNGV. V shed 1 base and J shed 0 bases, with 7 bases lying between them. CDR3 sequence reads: CASSLGGPSYNEQFF. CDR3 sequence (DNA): TGTGCCAGCAGCTTAGGGGGGCCCTCCTACAATGAGCAGTTCTTC.

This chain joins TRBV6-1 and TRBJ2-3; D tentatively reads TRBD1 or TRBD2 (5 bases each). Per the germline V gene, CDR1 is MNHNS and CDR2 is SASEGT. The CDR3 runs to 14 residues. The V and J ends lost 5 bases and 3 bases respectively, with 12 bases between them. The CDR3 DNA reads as TGTGCCAGCAGTCCCGGGGCGGGTACAGATACGCAGTATTTT. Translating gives CASSPGAGTDTQYF.

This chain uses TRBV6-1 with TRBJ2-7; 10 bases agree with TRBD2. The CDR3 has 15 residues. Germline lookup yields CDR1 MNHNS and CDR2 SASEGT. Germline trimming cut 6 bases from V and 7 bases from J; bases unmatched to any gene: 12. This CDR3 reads CASSRSGRASGEQYF. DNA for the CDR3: TGTGCCAGCAGCCGCAGCGGGAGGGCCTCGGGGGAGCAGTACTTC.

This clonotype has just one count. CDR3 loop: CASSLAGRAESPLHF. The DNA of the CDR3 is TGTGCCAGCAGCCTGGCGGGCAGGGCAGAATCACCCCTCCACTTT. The V gene is TRBV5-6, the J gene TRBJ1-6; tentatively, D is TRBD1 (5 bases). V gave up 4 bases and J gave up 10 bases, with 18 bases separating them. This CDR3 region has 15 residues. CDR1 is SGHDT, CDR2 YYEEEE, per germline.

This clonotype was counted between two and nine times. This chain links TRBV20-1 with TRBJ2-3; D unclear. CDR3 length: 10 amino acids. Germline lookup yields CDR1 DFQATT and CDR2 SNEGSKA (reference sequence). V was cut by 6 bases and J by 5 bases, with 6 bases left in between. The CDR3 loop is CSAARDTQYF. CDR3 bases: TGCAGTGCCGCCAGAGATACGCAGTATTTT.

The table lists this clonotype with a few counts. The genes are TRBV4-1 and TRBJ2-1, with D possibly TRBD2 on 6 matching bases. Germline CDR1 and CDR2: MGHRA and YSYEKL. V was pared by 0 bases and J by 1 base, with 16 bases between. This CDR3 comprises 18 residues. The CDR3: CASSQDWMEGSSYNEQFF. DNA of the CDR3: TGCGCCAGCAGCCAAGATTGGATGGAGGGGTCGTCCTACAATGAGCAGTTCTTC.

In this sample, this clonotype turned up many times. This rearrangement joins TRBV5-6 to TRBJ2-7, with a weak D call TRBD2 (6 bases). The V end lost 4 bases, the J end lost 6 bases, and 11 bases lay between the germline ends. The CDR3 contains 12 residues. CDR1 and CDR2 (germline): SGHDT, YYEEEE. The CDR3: CASSISGREQYF. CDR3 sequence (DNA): TGTGCCAGCAGCATTAGCGGTCGCGAGCAGTACTTC.

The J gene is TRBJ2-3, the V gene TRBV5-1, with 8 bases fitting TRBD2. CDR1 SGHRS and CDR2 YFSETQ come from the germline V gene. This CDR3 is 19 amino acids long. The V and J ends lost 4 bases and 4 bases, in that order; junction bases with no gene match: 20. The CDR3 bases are TGCGCCAGCAGCAGGGGGTCTAGCGGGCTTCACGAGGGGGCAGATACGCAGTATTTT. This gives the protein CASSRGSSGLHEGADTQYF.

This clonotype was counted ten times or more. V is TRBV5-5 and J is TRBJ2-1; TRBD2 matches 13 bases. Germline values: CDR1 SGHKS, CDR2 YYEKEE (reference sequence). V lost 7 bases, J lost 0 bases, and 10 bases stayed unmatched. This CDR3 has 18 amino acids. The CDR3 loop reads CASLRGGLAGPSYNEQFF. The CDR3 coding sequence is TGTGCCAGCCTGCGTGGGGGACTAGCGGGACCCTCCTACAATGAGCAGTTCTTC.

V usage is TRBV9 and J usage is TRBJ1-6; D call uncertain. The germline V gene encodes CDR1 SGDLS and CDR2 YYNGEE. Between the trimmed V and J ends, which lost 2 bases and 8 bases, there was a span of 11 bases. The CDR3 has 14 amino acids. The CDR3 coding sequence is TGTGCCAGCAGCGTCGCCCCGAGGGATTCACCCCTCCACTTT. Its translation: CASSVAPRDSPLHF.

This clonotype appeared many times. CDR3 in amino acids: CASSPTSGAYNEQFF. CDR3 nucleotides: TGTGCCAGCAGCCCGACTAGCGGGGCTTACAATGAGCAGTTCTTC. This sequence joins TRBV7-2 and TRBJ2-1; TRBD2 aligns across 11 bases. Germline V gene data show CDR1 as SGHTA and CDR2 as FQGNSA. V dropped 5 bases and J dropped 4; count of bases not matched to a gene: 4. The CDR3 has 15 residues.

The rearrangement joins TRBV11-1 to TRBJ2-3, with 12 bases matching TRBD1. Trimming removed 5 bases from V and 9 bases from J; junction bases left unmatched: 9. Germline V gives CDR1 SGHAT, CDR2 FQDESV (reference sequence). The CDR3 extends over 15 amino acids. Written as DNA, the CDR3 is TGTGCCAGCAGCCCCGGGACAGGGGGCCGATGGACGCAGTATTTT. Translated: CASSPGTGGRWTQYF.

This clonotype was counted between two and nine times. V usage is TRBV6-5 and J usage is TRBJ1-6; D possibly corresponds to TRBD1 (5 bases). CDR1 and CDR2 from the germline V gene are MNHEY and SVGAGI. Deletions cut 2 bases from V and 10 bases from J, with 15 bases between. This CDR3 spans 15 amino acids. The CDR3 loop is CASSYGRRAGSPLHF. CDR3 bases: TGTGCCAGCAGTTACGGTAGGAGGGCAGGGTCACCCCTCCACTTT.

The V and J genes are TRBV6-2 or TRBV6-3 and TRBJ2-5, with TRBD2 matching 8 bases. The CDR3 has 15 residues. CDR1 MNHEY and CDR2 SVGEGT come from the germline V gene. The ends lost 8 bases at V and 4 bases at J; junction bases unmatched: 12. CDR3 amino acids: CASSPRTSRGETQYF. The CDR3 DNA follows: TGTGCCAGCTCCCCTCGGACTAGCAGGGGAGAGACCCAGTACTTC.

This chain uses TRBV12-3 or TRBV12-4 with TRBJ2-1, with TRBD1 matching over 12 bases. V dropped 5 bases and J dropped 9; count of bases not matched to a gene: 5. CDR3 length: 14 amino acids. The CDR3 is CASSPGQGAVEQFF. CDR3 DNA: TGTGCCAGCAGTCCGGGACAGGGGGCGGTTGAGCAGTTCTTC.

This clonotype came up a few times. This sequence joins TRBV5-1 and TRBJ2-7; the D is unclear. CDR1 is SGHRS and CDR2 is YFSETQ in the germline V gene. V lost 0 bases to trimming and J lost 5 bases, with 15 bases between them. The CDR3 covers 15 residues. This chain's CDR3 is CASSLEAQPWDEQYF. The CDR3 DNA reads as TGCGCCAGCAGCTTGGAGGCCCAACCATGGGACGAGCAGTACTTC.

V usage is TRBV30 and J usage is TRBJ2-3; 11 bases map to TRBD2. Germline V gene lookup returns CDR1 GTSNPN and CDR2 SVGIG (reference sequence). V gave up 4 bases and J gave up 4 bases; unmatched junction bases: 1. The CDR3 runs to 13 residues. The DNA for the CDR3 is TGTGCCTGGAAACTAGCGGGGGCAGATACGCAGTATTTT. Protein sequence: CAWKLAGADTQYF.

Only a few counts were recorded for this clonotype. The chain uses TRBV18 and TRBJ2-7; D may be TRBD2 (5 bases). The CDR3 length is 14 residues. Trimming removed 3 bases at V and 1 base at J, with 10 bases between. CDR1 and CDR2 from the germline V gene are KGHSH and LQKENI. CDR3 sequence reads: CASSPLDFSYEQYF. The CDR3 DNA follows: TGTGCCAGCTCACCCTTGGACTTTTCCTACGAGCAGTACTTC.

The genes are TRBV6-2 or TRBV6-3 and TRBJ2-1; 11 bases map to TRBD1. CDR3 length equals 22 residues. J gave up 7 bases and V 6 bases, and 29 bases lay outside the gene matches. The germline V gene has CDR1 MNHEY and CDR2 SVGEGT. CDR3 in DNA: TGTGCCAGCAGGATTTTGGGACAGGGGGGGCCGAGCGGAACTCAGCCTTTTAATGAGCAGTTCTTC. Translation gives CASRILGQGGPSGTQPFNEQFF.

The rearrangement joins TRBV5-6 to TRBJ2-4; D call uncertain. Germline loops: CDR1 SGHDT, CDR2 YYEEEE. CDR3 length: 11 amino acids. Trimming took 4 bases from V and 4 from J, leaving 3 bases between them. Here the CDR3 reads CASSQKNIQYF. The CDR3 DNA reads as TGTGCCAGCAGCCAAAAAAACATTCAGTACTTC.

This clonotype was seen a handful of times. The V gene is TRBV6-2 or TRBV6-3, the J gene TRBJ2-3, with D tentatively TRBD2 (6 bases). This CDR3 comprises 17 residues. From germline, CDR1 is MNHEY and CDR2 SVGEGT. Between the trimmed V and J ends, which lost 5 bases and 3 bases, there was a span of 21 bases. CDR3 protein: CASSDIVNSGPTDTQYF. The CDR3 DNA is TGTGCCAGCAGTGATATCGTAAATAGCGGACCGACAGATACGCAGTATTTT.

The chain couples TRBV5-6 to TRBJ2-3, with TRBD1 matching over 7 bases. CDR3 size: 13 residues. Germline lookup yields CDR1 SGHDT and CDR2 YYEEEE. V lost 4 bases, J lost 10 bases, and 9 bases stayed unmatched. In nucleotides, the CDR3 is TGTGCCAGCAGCCTACATGGGACAGTGGCGCAGTATTTT. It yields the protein CASSLHGTVAQYF.

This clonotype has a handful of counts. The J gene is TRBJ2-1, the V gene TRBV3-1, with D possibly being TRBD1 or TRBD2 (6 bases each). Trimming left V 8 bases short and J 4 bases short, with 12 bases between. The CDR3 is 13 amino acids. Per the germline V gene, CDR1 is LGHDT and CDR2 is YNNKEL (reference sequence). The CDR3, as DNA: TGTGCCAGCGGGGGGCGGGTTTACAATGAGCAGTTCTTC. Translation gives CASGGRVYNEQFF.

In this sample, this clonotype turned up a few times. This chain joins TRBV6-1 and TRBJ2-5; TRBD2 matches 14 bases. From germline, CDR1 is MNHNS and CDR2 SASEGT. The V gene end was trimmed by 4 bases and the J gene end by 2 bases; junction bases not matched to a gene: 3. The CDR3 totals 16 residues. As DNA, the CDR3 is TGTGCCAGCAGTGGGACTAGCGGGAGGATGCAAGAGACCCAGTACTTC. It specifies CASSGTSGRMQETQYF.

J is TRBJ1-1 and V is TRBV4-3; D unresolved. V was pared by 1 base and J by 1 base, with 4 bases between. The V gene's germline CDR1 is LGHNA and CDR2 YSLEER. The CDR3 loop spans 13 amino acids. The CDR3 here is CASSQVWNTEAFF. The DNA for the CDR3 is TGCGCCAGCAGCCAAGTGTGGAACACTGAAGCTTTCTTT.

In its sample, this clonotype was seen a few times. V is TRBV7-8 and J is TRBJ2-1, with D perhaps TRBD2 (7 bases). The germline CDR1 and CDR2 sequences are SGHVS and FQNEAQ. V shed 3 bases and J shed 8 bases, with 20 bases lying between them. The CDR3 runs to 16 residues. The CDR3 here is CASSLAKRPGGHEQFF. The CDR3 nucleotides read TGTGCCAGCAGCTTGGCCAAAAGACCGGGGGGCCATGAGCAGTTCTTC.

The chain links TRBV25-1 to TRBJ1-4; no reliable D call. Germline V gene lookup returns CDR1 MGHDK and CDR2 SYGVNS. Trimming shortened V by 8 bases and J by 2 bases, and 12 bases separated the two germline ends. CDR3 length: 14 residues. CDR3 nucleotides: TGTGCCAGCGGTAGTCCCCTTACTAATGAAAAACTGTTTTTT. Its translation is CASGSPLTNEKLFF.